Following are 29 T cell receptor beta chains from one sample sequenced in a study of blood T cell repertoires in COVID-19 (TCRdb year 2020). Library construction relied on the immunoSEQ multiplex PCR assay. The source is immuneACCESS, and TCRdb retained only in-frame sequences with V and J called. Part of the clones is not carried over; for the studies checked, unresolved V genes explain less than half of this, and the remainder is unexplained. The sample table contains 330,000 or so clones; only one count was recorded for over 85% of them. 3% to 4% of the sample is in the top ten clones. The sequenced sample consisted of peripheral blood. All receptors come from a woman aged 60-75 years with COVID-19, enrolled during active disease.

The CDR3 region is CASSKGAEAFF. The CDR3 DNA reads as TGTGCCAGTTCTAAGGGAGCTGAAGCTTTCTTT. J is TRBJ1-1 and V is TRBV6-5; D ambiguous. Germline V CDR1 and CDR2: MNHEY, SVGAGI. Trimming took off 9 bases at V and 6 bases at J, with 11 bases between the two ends. CDR3 length: 11 amino acids.

This sequence joins TRBV9 and TRBJ1-6; a weak D match, TRBD1 (6 bases). Germline V gene sequence: CDR1 SGDLS, CDR2 YYNGEE. Trimming pared 0 bases from V and 9 bases from J, leaving 10 bases between. This CDR3 has 14 amino acids. The CDR3 nucleotides read TGTGCCAGCAGCGTAGTTCCAGGGGTTTCACCCCTCCACTTT. It codes for CASSVVPGVSPLHF.

The CDR3 sequence: CASSPTRWTEAFF. In nucleotides, the CDR3 is TGTGCCAGCAGCCCTACTAGGTGGACTGAAGCTTTCTTT. V and J are TRBV27 and TRBJ1-1; D unclear. V lost 6 bases, J lost 5 bases, and 13 bases lay in between. The CDR3 spans 13 residues. Per the germline V gene, CDR1 is MNHEY and CDR2 is SMNVEV (reference sequence).

In DNA, the CDR3 is TGTGCCAGTAGTCCCGACAGGGACCCTGAGCAGTTCTTC. Protein sequence: CASSPDRDPEQFF. The V call is TRBV19, the J call TRBJ2-1; TRBD1 matches at 7 bases. The V gene's germline CDR1 is LNHDA and CDR2 SQIVND (reference sequence). The length of the CDR3 is 13 residues. The ends lost 5 bases at V and 9 bases at J; junction bases unmatched: 7.

The CDR3 loop is CASSERSGPTDTQYF. CDR3 DNA sequence: TGTGCCAGCAGTGAAAGGAGCGGGCCCACAGATACGCAGTATTTT. The V gene is TRBV25-1, the J gene TRBJ2-3, with a tentative D call TRBD2 (6 bases). V was clipped by 2 bases and J by 2 bases, with 11 bases between them. Germline V gene sequence: CDR1 MGHDK, CDR2 SYGVNS. The CDR3 sequence is 15 residues long.

This chain joins TRBV6-6 and TRBJ1-4, with TRBD1 matching over 7 bases. Looked up from germline, CDR1 is MNHNY and CDR2 is SVGAGI (reference sequence). V lost 5 bases and J lost 5; bases outside the gene matches: 5. The CDR3 length is 14 residues. CDR3 sequence (DNA): TGTGCCAGCAGTACCCAGGGACAGAATGAAAAACTGTTTTTT. Translating it yields CASSTQGQNEKLFF.

V gene TRBV7-9 combines with J gene TRBJ1-3; D call uncertain. Germline V gene lookup returns CDR1 SEHNR and CDR2 FQNEAQ (reference sequence). This CDR3 has 14 amino acids. Trimming shortened V by 0 bases and J by 4 bases, and 7 bases separated the two germline ends. This CDR3 reads CASSLAVVGNTIYF. The CDR3 DNA sequence: TGTGCCAGCAGCTTAGCGGTAGTCGGAAACACCATATATTTT.

The chain recombines TRBV25-1 with TRBJ2-7, with TRBD1 matching 9 bases. The CDR3 extends over 13 amino acids. Germline CDR1 is MGHDK and CDR2 is SYGVNS. The ends lost 6 bases at V and 5 bases at J; junction bases unmatched: 5. The DNA of the CDR3 is TGTGCCAGCAGCGGACAGGGGCGTCACGAGCAGTACTTC. Residues: CASSGQGRHEQYF.

The J gene is TRBJ2-5, the V gene TRBV5-5; TRBD2 matches 8 bases. CDR3 length: 13 amino acids. In germline, CDR1 is SGHKS, CDR2 YYEKEE (reference sequence). V shed 10 bases and J 1 base; nucleotides not matched to a gene: 6. CDR3 amino acids: CAAGGRAQETQYF. The CDR3 nucleotides are TGTGCCGCGGGAGGCAGGGCCCAAGAGACCCAGTACTTC.

For the CDR3, the DNA is TGTGCCAGCAGCTTAGGGCTAGCTGTCAGCACAGATACGCAGTATTTT. Residues: CASSLGLAVSTDTQYF. The rearrangement links TRBV7-8 to TRBJ2-3; weak D call: TRBD2 (5 bases). V lost 1 base and J 0 bases, leaving 11 bases between the germline ends. Looked up from germline, CDR1 is SGHVS and CDR2 is FQNEAQ. The CDR3 runs 16 residues.

V is TRBV15 and J is TRBJ1-1; TRBD1 matches 8 bases. CDR1 is LNHNV and CDR2 is YYDKDF in the germline V gene (reference sequence). Germline trimming cut 3 bases from V and 3 bases from J; bases unmatched to any gene: 3. There are 14 residues in the CDR3. The CDR3 here is CATSRHRGDTEAFF. The CDR3 DNA sequence: TGTGCCACCAGCAGGCACAGGGGGGACACTGAAGCTTTCTTT.

The chain employs TRBV19 and TRBJ1-5; no clear D. This CDR3 has 15 amino acids. CDR1 and CDR2 (germline): LNHDA, SQIVND (reference sequence). Trimming cost V 5 bases and J 3 bases, with 14 bases left between them. CDR3 nucleotide sequence: TGTGCCAGTAGTCCGTCAGGAAAGTACAATCAGCCCCAGCATTTT. It is translated as CASSPSGKYNQPQHF.

This clone is a singleton in its sample. The CDR3 region is CASMGQGDEQYF. CDR3 DNA: TGCGCCAGCATGGGGCAGGGCGACGAGCAGTACTTC. The J gene is TRBJ2-7, the V gene TRBV5-1; TRBD1 might be the D (5 bases). The ends were cut back, 6 bases at V and 5 bases at J, with 12 bases in the middle. From germline, CDR1 is SGHRS and CDR2 YFSETQ. The CDR3 is 12 amino acids.

The gene calls are TRBV19 and TRBJ2-7; 8 positions match TRBD1. Trimming took 5 bases from V and 5 from J; bases not matched to a gene: 8. Per germline, CDR1 LNHDA and CDR2 SQIVND (reference sequence). The CDR3 spans 14 residues. The CDR3 here is CASSPTQGEDEQYF. The DNA for the CDR3 is TGTGCCAGTAGTCCTACACAGGGGGAGGACGAGCAGTACTTC.

J is TRBJ1-6 and V is TRBV6-5, with D maybe TRBD1 (5 bases). The CDR3 is made up of 14 amino acids. V was pared by 6 bases and J by 9 bases, with 15 bases between. Germline V lookup: CDR1 MNHEY, CDR2 SVGAGI. CDR3 bases: TGTGCCAGCAGGCCAGGGTTTGGCGTTTCACCCCTCCACTTT. Protein product: CASRPGFGVSPLHF.

The V and J genes are TRBV7-9 and TRBJ1-4, with D tentatively TRBD1 (5 bases). Between the trimmed V and J ends, which lost 8 bases and 0 bases, there was a span of 10 bases. The CDR3 length is 14 residues. In germline, CDR1 is SEHNR, CDR2 FQNEAQ (reference sequence). CDR3 DNA sequence: TGTGCCAGCCAGATGACAGCAACTAATGAAAAACTGTTTTTT. Translated: CASQMTATNEKLFF.

The chain links TRBV5-5 to TRBJ2-7; D is uncertain. This CDR3 is built from 16 residues. Trimming cost V 2 bases and J 4 bases, with 19 bases left between them. Germline CDR1 reads SGHKS; CDR2 reads YYEKEE (reference sequence). CDR3 in amino acids: CASSLGLRLGYYEQYF. The CDR3 nucleotides are TGTGCCAGCAGCTTAGGCCTCAGACTTGGCTATTACGAGCAGTACTTC.

The chain employs TRBV18 and TRBJ1-5, with a possible D match to TRBD1 (6 bases). The V end was cut by 6 bases, the J end by 6 bases, with 12 bases between. There are 13 residues in the CDR3. Germline-derived CDR1 and CDR2 are KGHSH and LQKENI. The CDR3 nucleotides read TGTGCCAGCTCCCTAGGACAGAGTCAGCCCCAGCATTTT. The encoded protein is CASSLGQSQPQHF.

CDR3 DNA: TGTGCCAGCAGCTGGCGGGTAGCGGCATACAATGAGCAGTTCTTC. Translating it yields CASSWRVAAYNEQFF. J is TRBJ2-1 and V is TRBV5-6, with D tentatively TRBD2 (6 bases). Between the trimmed V and J ends, which lost 3 bases and 4 bases, there was a span of 14 bases. Germline lookup yields CDR1 SGHDT and CDR2 YYEEEE. The CDR3 is 15 residues long.

J is TRBJ1-3 and V is TRBV28, with 7 bases fitting TRBD1. Germline CDR1 is MDHEN and CDR2 is SYDVKM. The V gene end was trimmed by 8 bases and the J gene end by 4 bases; junction bases not matched to a gene: 5. CDR3 length: 13 residues. The CDR3 region has the DNA TGTGCCAGCTTAGGGGGCTCAGGAAACACCATATATTTT. Translated: CASLGGSGNTIYF.

The chain couples TRBV6-5 to TRBJ1-1; TRBD1 matches at 10 bases. The CDR3 has 15 residues. The V and J ends lost 7 bases and 1 base, in that order; junction bases with no gene match: 6. CDR1 is MNHEY and CDR2 is SVGAGI in the germline V gene. The CDR3 region is CASTRDRGPNTEAFF. CDR3 DNA sequence: TGTGCCAGCACTCGGGACAGGGGCCCGAACACTGAAGCTTTCTTT.

V gene TRBV29-1 combines with J gene TRBJ2-5; 13 nucleotides match TRBD2. V trimming: 3 bases; J trimming: 5 bases; junction bases outside the gene matches: 12. The CDR3 is made up of 17 amino acids. CDR1 is SQVTM, CDR2 ANQGSEA, per germline. CDR3 protein: CSVDSLLAGGVGETQYF. The CDR3 coding sequence is TGCAGCGTTGATTCTCTACTAGCGGGGGGGGTCGGGGAGACCCAGTACTTC.

This clone is a singleton in its sample. This rearrangement joins TRBV11-1 to TRBJ1-2; 7 positions match TRBD1. The CDR3 covers 15 residues. Germline V gene data show CDR1 as SGHAT and CDR2 as FQDESV (reference sequence). V lost 5 bases, J lost 1 base, and 7 bases stayed unmatched. The chain's CDR3 is CASSPGTANNYGYTF. The CDR3 DNA reads TGTGCCAGCAGCCCAGGGACAGCAAATAACTATGGCTACACCTTC.

This sequence joins TRBV7-9 and TRBJ2-1; 8 nucleotides align to TRBD1. V lost 3 bases to trimming and J lost 4 bases; unmatched junction nucleotides: 5. The germline gives CDR1 SEHNR, CDR2 FQNEAQ (reference sequence). The CDR3 loop spans 15 amino acids. CDR3 in DNA: TGTGCCAGCAGCTTCCGGACAGGGACTTACAATGAGCAGTTCTTC. Translating gives CASSFRTGTYNEQFF.

The rearrangement uses TRBV30 and TRBJ2-5; TRBD2 agrees at 8 bases. CDR1 is GTSNPN, CDR2 SVGIG, per germline (reference sequence). The junction had 15 bases not matched to a gene; V was cut back by 6 bases and J by 9 bases. CDR3 length: 14 amino acids. CDR3 DNA: TGTGCCTGCCTCCCACAGGGACTAGTTGCGGCCCAGTACTTC. It yields the protein CACLPQGLVAAQYF.

The genes are TRBV27 and TRBJ1-3; D is unresolved. The V gene lost 6 bases and the J gene lost 0 bases, with 15 bases spanning the gap. Looked up from germline, CDR1 is MNHEY and CDR2 is SMNVEV (reference sequence). The CDR3 sequence is 16 residues long. Here the CDR3 reads CASSPGRRFSGNTIYF. The CDR3 DNA is TGTGCCAGCAGCCCTGGGAGACGGTTCTCTGGAAACACCATATATTTT.

The chain carries TRBV6-5 and TRBJ2-2; 8 bases are a match to TRBD2. The CDR3 is 15 residues long. Germline values: CDR1 MNHEY, CDR2 SVGAGI. Losses at the gene ends were 7 bases for V and 2 bases for J; bases not matched to a gene: 6. The CDR3 loop is CASNNGGDNTGELFF. The CDR3 coding sequence is TGTGCCAGCAATAACGGGGGGGACAACACCGGGGAGCTGTTTTTT.

The genes are TRBV2 and TRBJ2-7, with 9 bases lining up with TRBD2. The length of the CDR3 is 14 residues. The germline gives CDR1 SNHLY, CDR2 FYNNEI. J gave up 3 bases and V 4 bases, and 4 bases lay outside the gene matches. DNA for the CDR3: TGTGCCAGCAGTGCGGCGGGGGGGATCTACGAGCAGTACTTC. This encodes CASSAAGGIYEQYF.

This CDR3 is CASSLRGSGGTTGELFF. The DNA for the CDR3 is TGTGCCAGCAGCCTGCGCGGGAGCGGGGGAACCACCGGGGAGCTGTTTTTT. V usage is TRBV3-1 (or the pseudogene TRBV3-2) and J usage is TRBJ2-2; the match to TRBD2 covers 8 bases. The CDR3 has 17 amino acids. The ends lost 4 bases at V and 4 bases at J; junction bases unmatched: 11. Germline CDR1 and CDR2: LGHDT and YNNKEL (reference sequence).